Listed below are T cell receptor beta chains from one sample, sequenced in a study of blood T cell repertoires in COVID-19. Some clones are missing from TCRdb's copy, which holds only in-frame ones; the method was immunoSEQ multiplex PCR. This sample has some 68,000 clones, with 70% to 90% found just once. Source material: peripheral blood. Receptors originate from a woman aged 50 to 60 with COVID-19, enrolled during active disease. Each CDR3 is given with its conserved first and last residue. A D gene is named only where the DNA matches it firmly. Some rows have no size entry. The others give once, few or many, or a class for an expanded clone.

J gene: TRBJ2-3
V gene: TRBV19
D gene: NA
clone size: NA
CDR3 protein: CASSMLELDTQYF
CDR3 DNA: TGTGCCAGTAGTATGCTAGAGCTAGATACGCAGTATTTT

J gene: TRBJ2-6
V gene: TRBV21-1
D gene: NA
clone size: once
CDR3 protein: CASSKVSRGPGANVLTF
CDR3 DNA: TGTGCCAGCAGCAAAGTGAGCAGGGGGCCCGGGGCCAACGTCCTGACTTTC

J gene: TRBJ2-3
V gene: TRBV6-6
D gene: TRBD2
clone size: NA
CDR3 protein: CASSRLAGGPEDTQYF
CDR3 DNA: TGTGCCAGCAGTCGACTAGCGGGAGGGCCGGAGGATACGCAGTATTTT

J gene: TRBJ1-6
V gene: TRBV7-2
D gene: NA
clone size: NA
CDR3 protein: CASRRTGYSSPLHF
CDR3 DNA: TGTGCCAGTCGGCGAACAGGGTATTCCTCACCCCTCCACTTT

J gene: TRBJ1-2
V gene: TRBV3-1/TRBV3-2
D gene: NA
clone size: few
CDR3 protein: CASKRGPGYGYTF
CDR3 DNA: TGTGCCAGCAAACGAGGGCCAGGATATGGCTACACCTTC

J gene: TRBJ1-1
V gene: TRBV6-5
D gene: NA
clone size: NA
CDR3 protein: CASSYGREAFF
CDR3 DNA: TGTGCCAGCAGTTACGGGAGAGAAGCTTTCTTT

J gene: TRBJ2-7
V gene: TRBV5-4
D gene: TRBD1
clone size: NA
CDR3 protein: CASSFRGTTYEQYF
CDR3 DNA: TGTGCCAGCAGCTTCAGGGGGACCACCTACGAGCAGTACTTC

J gene: TRBJ1-2
V gene: TRBV5-1
D gene: NA
clone size: NA
CDR3 protein: CASSFSGDYGYTF
CDR3 DNA: TGCGCCAGCAGCTTCTCAGGGGACTATGGCTACACCTTC

J gene: TRBJ1-4
V gene: TRBV7-9
D gene: TRBD1
clone size: once
CDR3 protein: CASSLGRDSRNEKLFF
CDR3 DNA: TGTGCCAGCAGCTTAGGCCGGGACAGCCGAAATGAAAAACTGTTTTTT

J gene: TRBJ1-5
V gene: TRBV6-5
D gene: TRBD1
clone size: NA
CDR3 protein: CASSPTGGHQPQHF
CDR3 DNA: TGTGCCAGCAGCCCGACAGGGGGTCATCAGCCCCAGCATTTT

J gene: TRBJ2-3
V gene: TRBV28
D gene: NA
clone size: NA
CDR3 protein: CASSEFGRTDTQYF
CDR3 DNA: TGTGCCAGCAGCGAATTTGGTCGGACAGATACGCAGTATTTT

J gene: TRBJ2-7
V gene: TRBV15
D gene: TRBD2
clone size: NA
CDR3 protein: CATSRLRGGLAGYEQYF
CDR3 DNA: TGTGCCACCAGCAGACTCCGGGGGGGACTAGCGGGTTACGAGCAGTACTTC

J gene: TRBJ1-1
V gene: TRBV7-2
D gene: NA
clone size: few
CDR3 protein: CASSLDRNTEAFF
CDR3 DNA: TGTGCCAGCAGCTTGGACAGGAACACTGAAGCTTTCTTT

J gene: TRBJ2-2
V gene: TRBV19
D gene: TRBD2
clone size: NA
CDR3 protein: CASSTPGGKGGELFF
CDR3 DNA: TGTGCCAGTAGTACCCCGGGGGGGAAAGGCGGGGAGCTGTTTTTT

J gene: TRBJ2-3
V gene: TRBV5-1
D gene: TRBD1
clone size: NA
CDR3 protein: CASSPPGQGLTDTQYF
CDR3 DNA: TGCGCCAGCAGCCCTCCGGGACAGGGATTGACAGATACGCAGTATTTT

J gene: TRBJ2-1
V gene: TRBV5-4
D gene: NA
clone size: NA
CDR3 protein: CASRPSLAPLDGNEQFF
CDR3 DNA: TGTGCCAGCAGACCCTCTCTAGCGCCGCTGGATGGCAATGAGCAGTTCTTC

J gene: TRBJ1-2
V gene: TRBV15
D gene: TRBD1
clone size: NA
CDR3 protein: CATSRGEGQGAANYGYTF
CDR3 DNA: TGTGCCACCAGCAGAGGAGAGGGACAGGGGGCGGCTAACTATGGCTACACCTTC

J gene: TRBJ2-7
V gene: TRBV5-1
D gene: NA
clone size: NA
CDR3 protein: CASSLAGAEAYEQYF
CDR3 DNA: TGCGCCAGCAGCTTGGCCGGAGCGGAGGCCTACGAGCAGTACTTC

J gene: TRBJ2-7
V gene: TRBV28
D gene: NA
clone size: NA
CDR3 protein: CASREPGGPYEQYF
CDR3 DNA: TGTGCCAGCAGGGAGCCGGGGGGCCCCTACGAGCAGTACTTC

J gene: TRBJ2-2
V gene: TRBV30
D gene: NA
clone size: NA
CDR3 protein: CAWSVGLNTGELFF
CDR3 DNA: TGTGCCTGGAGTGTGGGCCTGAACACCGGGGAGCTGTTTTTT

J gene: TRBJ2-7
V gene: TRBV2
D gene: TRBD1
clone size: NA
CDR3 protein: CASMDRDTSEQYF
CDR3 DNA: TGTGCCAGCATGGACAGGGATACCTCAGAGCAGTACTTC

J gene: TRBJ2-1
V gene: TRBV29-1
D gene: NA
clone size: NA
CDR3 protein: CSVEGLGTADYNEQFF
CDR3 DNA: TGCAGCGTTGAAGGACTCGGGACTGCAGACTACAATGAGCAGTTCTTC

J gene: TRBJ2-7
V gene: TRBV3-1/TRBV3-2
D gene: NA
clone size: NA
CDR3 protein: CASSQDLQGFDEQYF
CDR3 DNA: TGTGCCAGCAGCCAAGATCTACAGGGCTTCGACGAGCAGTACTTC

J gene: TRBJ1-1
V gene: TRBV5-5
D gene: NA
clone size: NA
CDR3 protein: CASRGDRPNTEAFF
CDR3 DNA: TGTGCCAGCAGGGGCGACAGGCCGAACACTGAAGCTTTCTTT

J gene: TRBJ2-5
V gene: TRBV5-6
D gene: NA
clone size: NA
CDR3 protein: CASSPFSQETQYF
CDR3 DNA: TGTGCCAGCAGCCCCTTTTCTCAAGAGACCCAGTACTTC

J gene: TRBJ1-6
V gene: TRBV6-5
D gene: NA
clone size: once
CDR3 protein: CASRPDSSYNSPLHF
CDR3 DNA: TGTGCCAGCAGACCGGACAGCTCCTATAATTCACCCCTCCACTTT

J gene: TRBJ2-7
V gene: TRBV7-9
D gene: NA
clone size: NA
CDR3 protein: CASSLGFAELSYEQYF
CDR3 DNA: TGTGCCAGCAGCTTAGGCTTTGCGGAGCTCTCCTACGAGCAGTACTTC